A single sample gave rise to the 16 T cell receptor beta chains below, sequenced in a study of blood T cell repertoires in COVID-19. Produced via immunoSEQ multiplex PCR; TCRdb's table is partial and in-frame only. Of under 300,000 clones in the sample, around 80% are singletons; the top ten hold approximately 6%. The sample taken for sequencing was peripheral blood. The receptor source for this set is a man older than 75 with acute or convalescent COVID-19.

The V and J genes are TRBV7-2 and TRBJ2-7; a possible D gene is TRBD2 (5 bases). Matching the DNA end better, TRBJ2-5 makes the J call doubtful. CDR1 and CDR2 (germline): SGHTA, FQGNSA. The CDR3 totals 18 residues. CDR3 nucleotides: TGTGCCAGCACCCGGGGATCCAGGCTGAGGTTGGGGTCAGAGACCCAGTACTTC. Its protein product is CASTRGSRLRLGSETQYF.

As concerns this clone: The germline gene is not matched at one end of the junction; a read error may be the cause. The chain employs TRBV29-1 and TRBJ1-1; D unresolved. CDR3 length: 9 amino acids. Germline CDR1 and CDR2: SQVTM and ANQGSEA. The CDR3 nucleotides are TGCAGCGTTGAAGACCCGGTTTCCTTT. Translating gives CSVEDPVSF.

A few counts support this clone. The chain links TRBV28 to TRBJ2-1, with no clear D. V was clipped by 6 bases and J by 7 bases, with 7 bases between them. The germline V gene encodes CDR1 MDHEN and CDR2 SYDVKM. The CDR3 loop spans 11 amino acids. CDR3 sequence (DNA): TGTGCCAGCAGAGCACGTAATGAGCAGTTCTTC. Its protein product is CASRARNEQFF.

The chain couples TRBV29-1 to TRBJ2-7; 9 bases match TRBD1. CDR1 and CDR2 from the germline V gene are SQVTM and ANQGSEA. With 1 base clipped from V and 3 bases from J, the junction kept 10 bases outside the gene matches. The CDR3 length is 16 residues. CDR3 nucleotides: TGCAGCGTTGAAGCCTCGGACAGGGGAGGATTCTACGAGCAGTACTTC. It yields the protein CSVEASDRGGFYEQYF.

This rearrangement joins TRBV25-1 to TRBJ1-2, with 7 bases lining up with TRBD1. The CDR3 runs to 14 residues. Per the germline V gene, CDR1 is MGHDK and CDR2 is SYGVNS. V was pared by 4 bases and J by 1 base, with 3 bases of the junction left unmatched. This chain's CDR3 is CASSAGGGNYGYTF. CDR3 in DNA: TGTGCCAGCAGTGCAGGGGGTGGTAACTATGGCTACACCTTC.

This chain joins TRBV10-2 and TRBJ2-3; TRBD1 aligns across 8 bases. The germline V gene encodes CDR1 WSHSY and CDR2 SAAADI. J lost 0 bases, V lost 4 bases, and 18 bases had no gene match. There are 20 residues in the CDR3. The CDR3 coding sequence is TGCGCCAGCAGTGGACGCCCGGACAGGGTAGGGACTCGTAGCACAGATACGCAGTATTTT. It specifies CASSGRPDRVGTRSTDTQYF.

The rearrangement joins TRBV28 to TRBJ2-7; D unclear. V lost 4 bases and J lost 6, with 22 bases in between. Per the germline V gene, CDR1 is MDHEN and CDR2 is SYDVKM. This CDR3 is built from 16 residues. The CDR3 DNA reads TGTGCCAGCAGTTGGCTTCAACTGGTTAGACGCGGCGAGCAGTACTTC. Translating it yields CASSWLQLVRRGEQYF.

CDR3 DNA sequence: TGTGCCAGCAGTATAGGGGCTGGAAACACCATATATTTT. It specifies CASSIGAGNTIYF. V is TRBV7-9 and J is TRBJ1-3, with D possibly matching TRBD1 (5 bases). Looked up from germline, CDR1 is SEHNR and CDR2 is FQNEAQ (reference sequence). Trimming pared 6 bases from V and 2 bases from J, leaving 8 bases between. This CDR3 is built from 13 residues.

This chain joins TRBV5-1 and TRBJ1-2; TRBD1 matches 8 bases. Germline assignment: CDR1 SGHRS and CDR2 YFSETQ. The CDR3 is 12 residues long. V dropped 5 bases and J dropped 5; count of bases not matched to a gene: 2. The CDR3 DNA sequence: TGCGCCAGCAGAGGACAGGGTTATGGCTACACCTTC. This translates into CASRGQGYGYTF.

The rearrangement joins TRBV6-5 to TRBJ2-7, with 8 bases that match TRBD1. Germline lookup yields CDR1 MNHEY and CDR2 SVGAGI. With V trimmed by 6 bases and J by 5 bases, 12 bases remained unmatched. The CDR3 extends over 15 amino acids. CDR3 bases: TGTGCCAGCAGCTCCGGGACAGGCCCTTTAGACGAGCAGTACTTC. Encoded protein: CASSSGTGPLDEQYF.

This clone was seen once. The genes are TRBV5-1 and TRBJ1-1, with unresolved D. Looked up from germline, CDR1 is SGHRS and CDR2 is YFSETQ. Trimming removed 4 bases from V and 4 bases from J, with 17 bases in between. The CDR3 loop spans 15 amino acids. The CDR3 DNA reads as TGCGCCAGCAGCCCGCGACGAAACATAGCCACTGAAGCTTTCTTT. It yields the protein CASSPRRNIATEAFF.

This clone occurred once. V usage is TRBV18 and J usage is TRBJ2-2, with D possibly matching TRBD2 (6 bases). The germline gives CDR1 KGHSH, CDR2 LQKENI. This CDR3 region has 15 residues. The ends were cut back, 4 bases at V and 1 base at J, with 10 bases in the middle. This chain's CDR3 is CASSRLALNTGELFF. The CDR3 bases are TGTGCCAGCTCACGCCTAGCGCTGAACACCGGGGAGCTGTTTTTT.

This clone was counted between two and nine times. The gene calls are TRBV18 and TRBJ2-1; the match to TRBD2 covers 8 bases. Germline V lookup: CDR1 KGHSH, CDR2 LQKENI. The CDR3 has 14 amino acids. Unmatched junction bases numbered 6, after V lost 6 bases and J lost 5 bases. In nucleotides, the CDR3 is TGTGCCAGCTCCCCCGGGACTAGGGACAATGAGCAGTTCTTC. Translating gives CASSPGTRDNEQFF.

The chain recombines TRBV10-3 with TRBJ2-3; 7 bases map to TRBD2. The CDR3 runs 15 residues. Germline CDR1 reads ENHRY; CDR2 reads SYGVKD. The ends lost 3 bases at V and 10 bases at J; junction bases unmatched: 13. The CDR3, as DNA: TGTGCCATCAGTGACGGGACTACCACGCTCGGATCGCAGTATTTT. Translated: CAISDGTTTLGSQYF.

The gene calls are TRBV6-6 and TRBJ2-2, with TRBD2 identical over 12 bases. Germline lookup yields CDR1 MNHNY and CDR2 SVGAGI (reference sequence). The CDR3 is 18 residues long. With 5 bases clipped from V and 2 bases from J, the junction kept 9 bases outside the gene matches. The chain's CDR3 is CASSRRLAGVSNTGELFF. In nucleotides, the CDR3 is TGTGCCAGCAGTCGCCGACTAGCGGGAGTCTCTAACACCGGGGAGCTGTTTTTT.

CDR3 in DNA: TGTGCCAGCAGCATAGGGACAGGGGGATCCTACAATGAGCAGTTCTTC. Residues: CASSIGTGGSYNEQFF. The rearrangement links TRBV7-7 to TRBJ2-1; 11 bases agree with TRBD1. Looked up from germline, CDR1 is SSHAT and CDR2 is FNYEAQ (reference sequence). This CDR3 region has 16 residues. The trim removed 5 bases at V and 1 base at J, leaving 4 bases unmatched. The variable domain in full, completed from reference TRBV7-7 and TRBJ2-1, reads GAGVSQSPRYKVTKRGQDVTLRCDPISSHATLYWYQQALGQGPEFLTYFNYEAQPDKSGLPSDRFSAERPEGSISTLTIQRTEQRDSAMYRCASSIGTGGSYNEQFFGPGTRLTVL.